The T cell receptor (beta chain) under discussion was sequenced for a study of control samples from healthy donors and cancer patients. Profiling relied on immunoSEQ multiplex PCR, and the TCRdb table lists in-frame clones only, not all of them. This sample carries some 110,000 clones, more than 80% of them seen once, and the ten largest clones take 1.1%. CDR1 and CDR2 (germline): MNHEY, SVGAGI. There are 15 residues in the CDR3. J gave up 5 bases and V 3 bases, and 7 bases lay outside the gene matches. V and J are TRBV6-5 and TRBJ2-5; 9 bases agree with TRBD2. This clonotype originated in a woman aged 45-65 years with colorectal cancer. The sample consisted of PBMCs. This chain's CDR3 is CASSYRAGGWETQYF. The CDR3 DNA follows: TGTGCCAGCAGTTATAGAGCGGGAGGATGGGAGACCCAGTACTTC.